This T cell receptor beta chain was sequenced for a study of T cells in Graves' hyperthyroidism and ophthalmopathy. Amplified TCR beta CDR3 regions derived from RNA transcripts. In the first-round RT-PCR of the TCR CDR3, the HTBI primer set was used. MiXCR was run by TCRdb on the multiplex PCR reads, yielding one entry per CDR3 protein. Of over 400,000 distinct CDR3 sequences in the sample, approximately 23% were seen once. Germline CDR1 MNHEY, CDR2 SVGEGT. With 6 bases clipped from V and 2 bases from J, the junction kept 7 bases outside the gene matches. The CDR3 is made up of 15 amino acids. Diagnosis rested on symptoms, serum thyroxine and TRAb, thyroid ultrasound, and orbital computed tomography. This clonotype was counted only a few times.

The source material was blood. The receptor comes from a woman in her seventies with Graves' ophthalmopathy. V usage is TRBV6-2 or TRBV6-3 and J usage is TRBJ2-7; 10 bases are shared with TRBD2. The CDR3 spells CASRSSGRAPYEQYF. Written as DNA, the CDR3 is TGTGCCAGCAGATCAAGCGGGAGGGCCCCCTACGAGCAGTACTTC.